These 16 T cell receptor beta chains were all obtained from the same sample, sequenced in a study of blood T cells in healthy people across ages. Combining a sample-barcoded 5' primer with a J-beta primer mix, a second PCR ran for 7 to 11 cycles. TCRdb redid the calling of the 5' RACE reads with MiXCR, one entry per CDR3 protein. The sample has 650,000 or so distinct CDR3 sequences, 45% to 60% seen once. Sequencing used blood. Receptor source: a woman older than 75 in good health.

This clonotype was recorded many times. The chain has TRBV4-2 and TRBJ2-2, with unresolved D. The V and J ends lost 0 bases and 3 bases respectively, with 2 bases between them. This CDR3 is built from 13 residues. Germline-derived CDR1 and CDR2 are LGHNA and YNFKEQ. CDR3 coding DNA: TGTGCCAGCAGCCAAGATGACACCGGGGAGCTGTTTTTT. Amino acid sequence: CASSQDDTGELFF.

The V call is TRBV20-1, the J call TRBJ2-4, with 7 bases fitting TRBD1. The DNA matches TRBJ2-7 better at its end, which makes the J call doubtful. The CDR3 loop spans 14 amino acids. Germline CDR1 DFQATT, CDR2 SNEGSKA (reference sequence). The CDR3 region has the DNA TGCAGTAGTCTACTCGGGACAGCCCCCTACGAGCAGTACTTC. Its translation is CSSLLGTAPYEQYF.

The table lists this clonotype with a count of one. A read error may be the cause here, since a much bigger clone is one base away. J is TRBJ2-1 and V is TRBV20-1; D unresolved. Trimming shortened V by 8 bases and J by 4 bases, and 18 bases separated the two germline ends. Per the germline V gene, CDR1 is DFQATT and CDR2 is SNEGSKA (reference sequence). The CDR3 has 14 amino acids. CDR3 in amino acids: CSTKNDVNYNEQFF. The CDR3 nucleotides are TGCAGTACTAAAAACGACGTCAATTACAATGAGCAGTTCTTC.

The chain recombines TRBV11-2 with TRBJ1-2, with 7 positions matching TRBD1. CDR1 SGHAT and CDR2 FQNNGV come from the germline V gene. Unmatched junction bases numbered 7, after V lost 6 bases and J lost 3 bases. There are 14 residues in the CDR3. The CDR3 DNA reads as TGTGCCAGCAGGAGACCCGGGACAGACTATGGCTACACCTTC. Translated: CASRRPGTDYGYTF.

The gene calls are TRBV7-9 and TRBJ1-4; D is possibly TRBD1 (6 bases). Germline-derived CDR1 and CDR2 are SEHNR and FQNEAQ (reference sequence). The length of the CDR3 is 15 residues. V was trimmed by 5 bases and J by 7 bases, leaving 17 bases between them. CDR3 protein: CASSLRRGRAEKLFF. The CDR3 DNA reads TGTGCCAGCAGCCTTCGCAGGGGACGGGCTGAAAAACTGTTTTTT.

The V and J genes are TRBV3-1 and TRBJ1-1; D is unresolved. This CDR3 is 12 amino acids long. V was cut by 1 base and J by 8 bases, with 8 bases left in between. The germline V gene encodes CDR1 LGHDT and CDR2 YNNKEL (reference sequence). CDR3 sequence (DNA): TGTGCCAGCAGCCAAGGGGGTTGGGAAGCTTTCTTT. It translates to CASSQGGWEAFF.

A word on this clonotype: Just one base apart from a much larger clone, this may be a read error. The genes are TRBV25-1 and TRBJ2-3, with unresolved D. Germline V gene sequence: CDR1 MGHDK, CDR2 SYGVNS. CDR3 length: 15 residues. The CDR3 reads CASSLGVYKGDSQYF. In DNA form, the CDR3 reads TGTGCCAGCAGTCTCGGTGTATACAAAGGAGATTCGCAGTATTTT. Using reference TRBV25-1 and TRBJ2-3 for the parts outside the CDR3, the full variable domain is EADIYQTPRYLVIGTGKKITLECSQTMGHDKMYWYQQDPGMELHLIHYSYGVNSTEKGDLSSESTVSRIRTEHFPLTLESARPSHTSQYLCASSLGVYKGDSQYFGPGTRLTVL.

The chain carries TRBV7-7 and TRBJ2-4; D is perhaps TRBD1 (5 bases). Germline values: CDR1 SSHAT, CDR2 FNYEAQ (reference sequence). CDR3 size: 14 residues. Trimming removed 4 bases at V and 13 bases at J, with 20 bases between. The CDR3 nucleotides read TGTGCCAGCAGCTCCGGCTTAGGGGCCTACGGGCAGTACTTC. Its translation is CASSSGLGAYGQYF.

In regard to this clonotype: One junction end does not reproduce the germline sequence, and a read error may be involved. CDR3 sequence: CAISQAGNPNTEAFF. The CDR3 DNA reads TGTGCCATCAGCCAGGCGGGAAATCCGAACACTGAAGCTTTCTTT. The chain combines TRBV3-1 with TRBJ1-1; D gene ambiguous. The CDR3 has 15 residues. CDR1 LGHDT and CDR2 YNNKEL come from the germline V gene (reference sequence).

Note on this clonotype: A much larger clone lies a single base off, so this may be a read error. This chain joins TRBV28 and TRBJ2-7, with TRBD1 as a possible D gene (6 bases). Germline values: CDR1 MDHEN, CDR2 SYDVKM. The CDR3 extends over 14 amino acids. Trimming pared 4 bases from V and 5 bases from J, leaving 15 bases between. CDR3 in DNA: TGTGCCAGCAGTTCCCCGGGACACATCGACGAGCAGTACTTC. Encoded protein: CASSSPGHIDEQYF.

This clonotype was picked up many times. The V call is TRBV7-9, the J call TRBJ2-1, with 8 bases that match TRBD1. Losses at the gene ends were 7 bases for V and 5 bases for J; bases not matched to a gene: 4. CDR1 is SEHNR and CDR2 is FQNEAQ in the germline V gene (reference sequence). This CDR3 region has 13 residues. CDR3 protein: CASTRTGNNEQFF. The CDR3 DNA sequence: TGTGCCAGCACACGGACAGGGAACAATGAGCAGTTCTTC.

The CDR3 DNA follows: TGCGCCAGCAGCAGAGGGACAGGGGTGGAGACCCAGTACTTC. Amino acids: CASSRGTGVETQYF. The V call is TRBV5-1, the J call TRBJ2-5; 10 nucleotides line up with TRBD1. J lost 5 bases, V lost 4 bases, and 5 bases had no gene match. Germline V gives CDR1 SGHRS, CDR2 YFSETQ. The CDR3 totals 14 residues.

This clonotype was picked up many times. This chain joins TRBV20-1 and TRBJ2-1; D is possibly TRBD2 (5 bases). CDR1 and CDR2 from the germline V gene are DFQATT and SNEGSKA (reference sequence). This CDR3 has 15 residues. V lost 0 bases to trimming and J lost 6 bases, with 15 bases between them. CDR3 sequence reads: CSARDPRASSNEQFF. The CDR3 DNA follows: TGCAGTGCTAGAGATCCGAGAGCTAGCTCCAATGAGCAGTTCTTC.

This clonotype showed up just a few times. This may come from a read error, since a much larger clone is one base off. The rearrangement uses TRBV20-1 and TRBJ2-1; possibly TRBD1 for D (6 bases). The V gene lost 6 bases and the J gene lost 9 bases, with 15 bases spanning the gap. The CDR3 is made up of 12 amino acids. Per germline, CDR1 DFQATT and CDR2 SNEGSKA (reference sequence). The CDR3 sequence: CSAPWDTGEQFF. The CDR3 DNA follows: TGCAGTGCCCCCTGGGACACCGGTGAGCAGTTCTTC.

The genes are TRBV27 and TRBJ2-1, with 7 positions matching TRBD1. Germline CDR1 MNHEY, CDR2 SMNVEV (reference sequence). V was pared by 10 bases and J by 6 bases, with 15 bases of the junction left unmatched. The CDR3 loop spans 15 amino acids. The CDR3 loop is CANSRSRQGSNEQFF. For the CDR3, the DNA is TGTGCCAACAGCCGAAGCAGACAGGGCAGCAATGAGCAGTTCTTC.

This clonotype was detected many times. The rearrangement joins TRBV6-4 to TRBJ2-1; D might be TRBD1 or TRBD2, each matching 6 bases. The germline V and J ends were trimmed by 6 bases and 0 bases, with 12 bases remaining between them. Germline V gene data show CDR1 as MRHNA and CDR2 as SNTAGT. CDR3 size: 15 residues. This CDR3 is CASRRGAASYNEQFF. CDR3 bases: TGTGCCAGCAGGAGGGGGGCCGCCTCCTACAATGAGCAGTTCTTC.